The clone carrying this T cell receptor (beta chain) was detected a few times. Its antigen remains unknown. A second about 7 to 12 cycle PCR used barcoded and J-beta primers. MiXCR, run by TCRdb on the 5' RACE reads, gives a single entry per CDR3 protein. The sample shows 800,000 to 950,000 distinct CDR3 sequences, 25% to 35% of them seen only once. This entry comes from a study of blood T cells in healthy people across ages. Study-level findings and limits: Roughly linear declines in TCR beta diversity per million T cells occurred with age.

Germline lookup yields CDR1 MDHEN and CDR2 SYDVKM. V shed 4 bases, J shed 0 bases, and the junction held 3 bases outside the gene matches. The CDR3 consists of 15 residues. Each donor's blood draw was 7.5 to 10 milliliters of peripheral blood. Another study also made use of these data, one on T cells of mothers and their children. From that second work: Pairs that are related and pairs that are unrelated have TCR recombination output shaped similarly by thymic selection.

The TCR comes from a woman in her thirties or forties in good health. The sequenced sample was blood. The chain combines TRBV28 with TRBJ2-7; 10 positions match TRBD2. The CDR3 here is CASSSSGGLSYEQYF. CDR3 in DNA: TGTGCCAGCAGTTCTAGCGGGGGCCTCTCCTACGAGCAGTACTTC.